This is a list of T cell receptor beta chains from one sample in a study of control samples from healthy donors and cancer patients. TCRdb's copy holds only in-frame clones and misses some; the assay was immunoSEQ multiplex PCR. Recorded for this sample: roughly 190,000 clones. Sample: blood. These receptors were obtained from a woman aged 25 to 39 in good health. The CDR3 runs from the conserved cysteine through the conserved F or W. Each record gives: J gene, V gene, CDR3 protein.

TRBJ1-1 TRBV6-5 CASRNQAAGYTEAFF
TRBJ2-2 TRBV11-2 CASSLDGTQGGELFF
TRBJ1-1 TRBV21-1 CATAGWGGFEAFF
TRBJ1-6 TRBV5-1 CASSLGPRGNNSPLHF
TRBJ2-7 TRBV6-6 CASAGPIHEQYF
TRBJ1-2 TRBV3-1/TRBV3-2 CASSPRTGGNAYGYTF
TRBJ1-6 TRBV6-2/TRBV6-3 CASSSYGQGDSPLHF
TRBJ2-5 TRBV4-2 CASSQEGHEETQYF
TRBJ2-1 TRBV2 CASSAWDRANEQFF
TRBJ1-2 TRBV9 CASSPLAGAAGPHYYGYTF
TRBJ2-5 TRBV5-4 CASSSTEGGETQYF
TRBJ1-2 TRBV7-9 CASSSVGTGNYGYTF
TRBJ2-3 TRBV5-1 CASSLAGISTDTQYF
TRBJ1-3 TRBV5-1 CASSLHPSELF
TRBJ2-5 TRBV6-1 CASSEQGETQYF
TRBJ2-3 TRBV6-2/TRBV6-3 CASSFWTSGGPSTDTQYF
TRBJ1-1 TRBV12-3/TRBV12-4 CASSRDRITEAFF
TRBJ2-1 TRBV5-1 CASSLVAAGGNNEQFF
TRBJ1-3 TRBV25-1 CASSEDRWNTIYF
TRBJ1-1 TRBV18 CASSATQKAVGTEAFF
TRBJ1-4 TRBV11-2 CASSRGQSNEKLFF
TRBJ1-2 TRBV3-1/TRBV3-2 CASSQERGLGYTF
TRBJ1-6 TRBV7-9 CASNDRVNSPLHF
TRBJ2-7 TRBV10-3 CAISESAGGASYEQYF
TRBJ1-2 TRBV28 CASSPRGQSSNYGYTF
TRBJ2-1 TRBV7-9 CASSLYRAVEQFF
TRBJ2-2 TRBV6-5 CASKTTGTATGELFF
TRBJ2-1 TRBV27 CASNRGRGASGEQFF
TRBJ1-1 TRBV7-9 CASSLGYSTEAFF
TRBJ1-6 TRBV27 CASSLRGQNSPLHF
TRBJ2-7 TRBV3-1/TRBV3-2 CASSQASGGTYEQYF
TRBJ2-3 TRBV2 CASSEMDGQGADTQYF
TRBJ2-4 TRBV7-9 CASSLQGGEAKNIQYF
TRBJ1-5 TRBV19 CASMSQRPQHF
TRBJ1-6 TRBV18 CASSPDLGSPLHF
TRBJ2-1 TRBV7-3 CASSLRQGIDYNEQFF
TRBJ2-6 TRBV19 CASSPGHLSGANVLTF
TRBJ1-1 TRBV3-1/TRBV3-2 CASSDAYRNTEAFF
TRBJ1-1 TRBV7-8 CASSQGQSNTEAFF
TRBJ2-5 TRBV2 CASSRGGTTPQETQYF
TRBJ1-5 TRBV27 CASSFSRDYQPQHF
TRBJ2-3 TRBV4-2 CASSQDLAGGPDTQYF
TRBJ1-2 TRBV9 CASSVNPNRGEYGYTF
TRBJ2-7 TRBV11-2 CASSLGLGTYYEQYF
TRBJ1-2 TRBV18 CASSPGQGINYGYTF
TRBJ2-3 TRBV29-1 CSVGGTASTDTQYF
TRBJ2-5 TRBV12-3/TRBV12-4 CASSSGTGTYF
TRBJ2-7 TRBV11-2 CASSTALAGLKGQYF
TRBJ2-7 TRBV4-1 CASSRGQGLDEQYF
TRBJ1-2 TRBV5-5 CASSLSANYGYTF
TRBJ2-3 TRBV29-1 CSVEADRGMDTQYF
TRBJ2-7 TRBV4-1 CASSQYIGTGVSEQYF
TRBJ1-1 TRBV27 CASSTGVEAFF
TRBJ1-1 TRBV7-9 CASSLVRENTEAFF
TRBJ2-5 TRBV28 CASSWGLEGETQYF
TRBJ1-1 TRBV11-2 CASSSPVMNTEAFF
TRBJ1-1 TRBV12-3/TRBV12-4 CASTRRLNTEAFF
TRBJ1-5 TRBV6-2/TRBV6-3 CASSYQRGYSNQPQHF
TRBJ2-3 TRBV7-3 CASSSAGGRTDTQYF